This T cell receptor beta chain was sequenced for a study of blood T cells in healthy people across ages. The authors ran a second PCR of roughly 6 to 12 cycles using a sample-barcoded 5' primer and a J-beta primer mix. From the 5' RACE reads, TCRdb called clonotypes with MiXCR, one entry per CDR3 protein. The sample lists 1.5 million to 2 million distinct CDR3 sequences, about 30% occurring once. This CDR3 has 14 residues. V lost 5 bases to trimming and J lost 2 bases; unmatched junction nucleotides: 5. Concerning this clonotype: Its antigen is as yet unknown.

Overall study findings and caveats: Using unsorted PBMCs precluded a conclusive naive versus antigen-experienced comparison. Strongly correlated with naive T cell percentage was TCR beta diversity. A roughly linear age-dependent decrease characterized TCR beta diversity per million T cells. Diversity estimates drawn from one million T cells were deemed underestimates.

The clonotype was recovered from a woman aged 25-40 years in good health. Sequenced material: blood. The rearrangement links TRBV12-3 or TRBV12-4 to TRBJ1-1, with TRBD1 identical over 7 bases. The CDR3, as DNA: TGTGCCAGCAGTGGATCAGGGGGTAACACTGAAGCTTTCTTT. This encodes CASSGSGGNTEAFF.